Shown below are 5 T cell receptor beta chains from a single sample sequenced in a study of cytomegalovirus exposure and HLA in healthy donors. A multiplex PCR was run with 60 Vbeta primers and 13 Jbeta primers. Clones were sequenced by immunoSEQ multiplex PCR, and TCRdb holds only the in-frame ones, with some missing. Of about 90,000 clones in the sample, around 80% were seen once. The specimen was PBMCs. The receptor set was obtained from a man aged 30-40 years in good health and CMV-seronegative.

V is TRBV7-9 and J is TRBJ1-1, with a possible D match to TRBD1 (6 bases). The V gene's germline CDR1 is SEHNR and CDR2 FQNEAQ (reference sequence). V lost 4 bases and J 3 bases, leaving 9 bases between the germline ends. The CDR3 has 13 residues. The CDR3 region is CASSSGVDTEAFF. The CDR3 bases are TGTGCCAGCAGCTCAGGGGTCGACACTGAAGCTTTCTTT.

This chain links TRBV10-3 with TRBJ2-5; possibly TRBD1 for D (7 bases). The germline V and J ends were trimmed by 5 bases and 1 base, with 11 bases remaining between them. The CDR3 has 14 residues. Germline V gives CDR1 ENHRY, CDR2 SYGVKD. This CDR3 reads CAISQGGTQETQYF. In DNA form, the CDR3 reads TGTGCCATCAGTCAGGGGGGAACCCAAGAGACCCAGTACTTC.

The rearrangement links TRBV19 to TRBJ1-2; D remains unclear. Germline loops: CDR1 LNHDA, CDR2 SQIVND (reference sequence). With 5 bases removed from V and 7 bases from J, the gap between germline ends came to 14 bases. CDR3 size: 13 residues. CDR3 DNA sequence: TGTGCCAGTAGTGCCCAGACAATGGGTGGCTACACCTTC. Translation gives CASSAQTMGGYTF.

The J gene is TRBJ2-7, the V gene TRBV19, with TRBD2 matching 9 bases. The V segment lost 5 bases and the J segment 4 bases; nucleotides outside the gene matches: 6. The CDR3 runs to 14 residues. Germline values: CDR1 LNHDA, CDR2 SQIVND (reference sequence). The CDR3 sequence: CASSPSGTSYEQYV. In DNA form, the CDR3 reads TGTGCCAGTAGTCCTAGCGGGACTTCATACGAGCAGTACGTC.

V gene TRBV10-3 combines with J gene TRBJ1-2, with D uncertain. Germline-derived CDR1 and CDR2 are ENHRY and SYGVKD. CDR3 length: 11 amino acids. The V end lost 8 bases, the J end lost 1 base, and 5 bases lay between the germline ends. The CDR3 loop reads CAIGDNYGYTF. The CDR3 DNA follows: TGTGCCATCGGAGATAACTATGGCTACACCTTC.